This is a list of T cell receptor beta chains from one sample in a study of a mutant IDH1 vaccine in newly diagnosed glioma. These TCRs' antigens remain unknown. Repertoires were generated with immunoSEQ multiplex PCR, while TCRdb's copy carries only in-frame clones and drops some. The top ten hold roughly 3.9% of the sample, which has about 65,000 clones, around 84% seen once. Here the sequenced sample was PBMCs, taken from a glioma patient whose treatment included an IDH1 peptide vaccine. The receptors originated from a young man with glioma. Both conserved end residues are part of each CDR3. A D gene is named only where the DNA matches it firmly. The size of a clone is reported for some rows only, either as once, few or many, or as a class for expanded clones.

TRBJ2-3 | NA | TRBV5-1 | TRBD2 | CASSFRGGINTDTQYF | TGCGCCAGCAGCTTTCGGGGGGGCATTAACACAGATACGCAGTATTTT
TRBJ2-3 | NA | TRBV28 | NA | CASSLPGPASGTQYF | TGTGCCAGCAGTTTACCGGGCCCCGCTTCAGGGACGCAGTATTTT
TRBJ1-5 | NA | TRBV7-6 | NA | CASSLVGRNCYSNQPQHF | TGTGCCAGCAGCTTAGTTGGCAGGAATTGCTATAGCAATCAGCCCCAGCATTTT
TRBJ2-1 | NA | TRBV5-1 | TRBD2 | CASSYGLAPKDEQFF | TGCGCCAGCAGCTATGGACTAGCACCGAAGGATGAGCAGTTCTTC
TRBJ2-1 | once | TRBV5-4 | TRBD2 | CASSHERGLNEQFF | TGTGCCAGCAGCCACGAGCGGGGTCTCAATGAGCAGTTCTTC
TRBJ2-4 | NA | TRBV27 | NA | CASSLEQPAKNIQYF | TGTGCCAGCAGTTTAGAACAGCCGGCCAAAAACATTCAGTACTTC
TRBJ1-1 | NA | TRBV14 | NA | CASSQERPLNTEAFF | TGTGCCAGCAGCCAAGAACGGCCCTTGAACACTGAAGCTTTCTTT
TRBJ1-6 | NA | TRBV6-6 | NA | CASSPDSFNSPLHF | TGTGCCAGCAGCCCGGACAGCTTTAATTCACCCCTCCACTTT
TRBJ1-5 | NA | TRBV5-1 | TRBD1 | CASSLDATGGYQPQHF | TGCGCCAGCAGCTTGGATGCGACAGGGGGCTATCAGCCCCAGCATTTT
TRBJ2-7 | NA | TRBV10-3 | NA | CALASGPEQYF | TGTGCGCTCGCCTCGGGCCCCGAGCAGTACTTC
TRBJ1-4 | NA | TRBV2 | TRBD1 | CASSEWAGGEKLFF | TGTGCCAGCAGTGAATGGGCAGGGGGTGAAAAACTGTTTTTT
TRBJ1-2 | NA | TRBV18 | NA | CASSPNGGHYGYTF | TGTGCCAGCTCACCAAACGGGGGGCACTATGGCTACACCTTC
TRBJ2-1 | NA | TRBV19 | TRBD1 | CASSKGASSYNEQFF | TGTGCCAGTAGTAAGGGGGCTAGCTCCTACAATGAGCAGTTCTTC
TRBJ1-4 | once | TRBV18 | NA | CASSPQAGREKLFF | TGTGCCAGCTCACCGCAGGCGGGGAGGGAAAAACTGTTTTTT
TRBJ2-5 | NA | TRBV5-1 | TRBD2 | CASSPFSGGETQYF | TGCGCCAGCAGCCCCTTCAGCGGGGGCGAGACCCAGTACTTC
TRBJ2-3 | NA | TRBV19 | TRBD2 | CASTTSGATDTQYF | TGTGCCAGTACTACTAGCGGGGCGACAGATACGCAGTATTTT
TRBJ1-5 | NA | TRBV19 | NA | CASSIDEGTGNQPQHF | TGTGCCAGTAGTATAGATGAGGGGACGGGCAATCAGCCCCAGCATTTT
TRBJ2-1 | NA | TRBV2 | TRBD1 | CASRTPGQGYNEQFF | TGTGCCAGCAGGACACCGGGACAGGGGTACAATGAGCAGTTCTTC
TRBJ2-7 | NA | TRBV5-1 | TRBD1 | CASSISGTGVHEQYF | TGCGCCAGCAGCATTTCCGGGACAGGGGTACACGAGCAGTACTTC
TRBJ2-7 | NA | TRBV27 | NA | CASSLLPGQGVEVQYF | TGTGCCAGCAGTTTACTACCGGGACAAGGGGTGGAAGTGCAGTACTTC
TRBJ2-7 | NA | TRBV7-6 | TRBD1 | CASSATPGQGDEQYF | TGTGCCAGCAGCGCGACCCCCGGACAGGGGGACGAGCAGTACTTC
TRBJ2-6 | NA | TRBV14 | NA | CASSQDEDYPKVLTF | TGTGCCAGCAGCCAAGATGAGGACTACCCAAAAGTCCTGACTTTC
TRBJ1-1 | NA | TRBV10-2 | NA | CASRYTGNTEAFF | TGCGCCAGCCGGTACACCGGGAACACTGAAGCTTTCTTT
TRBJ2-1 | NA | TRBV29-1 | NA | CSHDPGSNEQFF | TGCAGCCACGACCCGGGTTCCAATGAGCAGTTCTTC
TRBJ2-7 | NA | TRBV10-3 | TRBD2 | CAISQGLGYEQYF | TGTGCCATCAGTCAGGGACTAGGCTACGAGCAGTACTTC
TRBJ2-5 | once | TRBV11-2 | NA | CAVGRLRTQYF | TGTGCCGTGGGGAGGCTGCGGACCCAGTACTTC
TRBJ1-2 | few | TRBV18 | NA | CASSPGTANYGYTF | TGTGCCAGCTCACCCGGGACGGCGAACTATGGCTACACCTTC
TRBJ2-3 | NA | TRBV6-5 | NA | CASSYQGGPSTDTQYF | TGTGCCAGCAGTTACCAGGGCGGACCCTCCACAGATACGCAGTATTTT
TRBJ2-2 | NA | TRBV18 | NA | CASSPTRQDTGELFF | TGTGCCAGCTCACCGACAAGGCAAGACACCGGGGAGCTGTTTTTT
TRBJ1-2 | NA | TRBV10-3 | TRBD1 | CAISGGQERYYGYTF | TGTGCCATCAGTGGAGGACAGGAAAGGTACTATGGCTACACCTTC
TRBJ2-1 | NA | TRBV7-8 | NA | CASRGASSSDNEQFF | TGTGCCAGCAGGGGGGCTTCCTCTAGCGACAATGAGCAGTTCTTC
TRBJ2-5 | NA | TRBV5-1 | TRBD2 | CASKFLAGEEETQYF | TGCGCCAGCAAATTCCTTGCGGGGGAGGAAGAGACCCAGTACTTC
TRBJ2-5 | NA | TRBV6-6 | TRBD2 | CASSRTSGGGETQYF | TGTGCCAGCAGCCGTACTAGCGGGGGAGGGGAGACCCAGTACTTC
TRBJ2-1 | NA | TRBV7-2 | TRBD2 | CASSTPSSGGHNEQFF | TGTGCCAGCAGCACCCCCTCTAGCGGGGGACACAATGAGCAGTTCTTC
TRBJ1-3 | NA | TRBV5-8 | NA | CASRDKRTVSGNTIYF | TGTGCCAGCCGCGATAAACGGACTGTCTCTGGAAACACCATATATTTT
TRBJ1-5 | NA | TRBV7-2 | TRBD1 | CASSLRQGRRGNQPQHF | TGTGCCAGCAGCCTAAGACAGGGTCGGAGGGGCAATCAGCCCCAGCATTTT
TRBJ1-2 | NA | TRBV6-6 | NA | CASSSTGVTPNYGYTF | TGTGCCAGCAGTTCCACGGGGGTAACCCCTAACTATGGCTACACCTTC
TRBJ1-1 | NA | TRBV2 | NA | CASSEQGEAFF | TGTGCCAGCAGTGAGCAGGGTGAAGCTTTCTTT
TRBJ2-3 | once | TRBV6-4 | TRBD1 | CASSPSRRQGARDTQYF | TGTGCCAGCAGTCCCTCTCGAAGGCAGGGGGCTAGAGATACGCAGTATTTT
TRBJ1-2 | NA | TRBV6-1 | NA | CASTHGGMVGYTF | TGTGCCAGCACCCACGGGGGGATGGTTGGCTACACCTTC
TRBJ1-6 | NA | TRBV6-5 | TRBD1 | CASSRGGQGGSPLHF | TGTGCCAGCAGCCGCGGAGGACAGGGAGGTTCACCCCTCCACTTT
TRBJ1-5 | NA | TRBV19 | NA | CASSIVGLGNQPQHF | TGTGCCAGTAGTATAGTAGGGTTGGGCAATCAGCCCCAGCATTTT